This T cell receptor (beta chain) was retrieved from a study of neurological immune-mediated disorders. Unsorted libraries were generated from 2 million PBMCs. These cells had been stored in RNAlater at -80 C. This clonotype was detected many times. Its antigen remains unknown. Study results and limitations: HTLV-1-associated myelopathy showed the most TCR clonal expansion; multiple sclerosis the least, below healthy controls.

The method for making cDNA was 5'RACE, and it used 10-nucleotide random UMIs. TCRdb re-called the 5' RACE reads through MiXCR, storing one row per CDR3 protein. The table lists 45,000 to 65,000 distinct CDR3 sequences, approximately 4.4% of them singletons. Germline assignment: CDR1 SNHLY and CDR2 FYNNEI. With 8 bases clipped from V and 5 bases from J, the junction kept 6 bases outside the gene matches. The CDR3 covers 14 residues. This chain connects TRBV2 to TRBJ2-1, with TRBD2 matching 10 bases. The sample taken for sequencing was PBMCs. The clonotype was recovered from a man in his fifties or sixties with multiple sclerosis. CDR3 bases: TGTGCCAGCTGTCTAGCGGGAGTAAACAATGAGCAGTTCTTC. This translates into CASCLAGVNNEQFF. Full variable domain (rest looked up from reference TRBV2 and TRBJ2-1): EPEVTQTPSHQVTQMGQEVILRCVPISNHLYFYWYRQILGQKVEFLVSFYNNEISEKSEIFDDQFSVERPDGSNFTLKIRSTKLEDSAMYFCASCLAGVNNEQFFGPGTRLTVL.